This entry describes one TCR beta chain. Antigen specificity is unknown. This table comes from immunoSEQ multiplex PCR, and its TCRdb copy is limited to in-frame clones, with some not included. The top ten clones hold 0.39% of a sample with some 2.3 million clones, 90% to 95% of them seen once. This CDR3 contains 17 residues. Trimming left V 5 bases short and J 0 bases short, with 14 bases between. Germline CDR1 reads SGHTA; CDR2 reads FQGTGA. This entry is derived from a study of shared clonotypes between healthy human individuals. Study donors comprised healthy, HIV-negative adults devoid of recent acute infection or vaccination. Study-wide points: Four donors shared around 5% of their naive CD4 clonotypes. What naive subsets generally showed was a larger estimated richness than memory subsets showed.

The source of this sequence is a man aged 18 to 30 in good health. Some clones in this sample may be carry-over from other donors' samples. V and J are TRBV7-3 and TRBJ2-6; D tentatively fits TRBD1 or TRBD2 (5 bases each). Source material: naive CD4+ T cells from PBMCs. Regarding subset: CD45RA+ positively selected. The CDR3 is CASSVTGANSGANVLTF. The CDR3 coding sequence is TGTGCCAGCAGCGTTACCGGGGCCAACTCTGGGGCCAACGTCCTGACTTTC.